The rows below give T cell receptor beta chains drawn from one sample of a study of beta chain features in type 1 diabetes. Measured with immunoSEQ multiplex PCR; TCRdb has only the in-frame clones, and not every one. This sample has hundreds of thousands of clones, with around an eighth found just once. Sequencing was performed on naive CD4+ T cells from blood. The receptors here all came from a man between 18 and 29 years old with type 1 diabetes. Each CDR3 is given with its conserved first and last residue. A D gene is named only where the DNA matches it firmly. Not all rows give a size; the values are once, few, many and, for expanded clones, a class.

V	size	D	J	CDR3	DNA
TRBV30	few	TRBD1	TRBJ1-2	CAWVGQGANGYTF	TGTGCCTGGGTGGGACAGGGGGCCAATGGCTACACCTTC
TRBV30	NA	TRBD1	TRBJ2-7	CAGSGTGGSEQYF	TGTGCCGGGTCCGGGACAGGGGGCTCCGAGCAGTACTTC
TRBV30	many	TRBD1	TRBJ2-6	CAWDRGAGANVLTF	TGTGCCTGGGACAGGGGGGCTGGGGCCAACGTCCTGACTTTC
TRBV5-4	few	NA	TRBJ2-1	CASSIRGVGYNEQFF	TGTGCCAGCAGCATCAGGGGGGTGGGCTACAATGAGCAGTTCTTC
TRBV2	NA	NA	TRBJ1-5	CASSPEADNQPQHF	TGTGCCAGCAGTCCGGAGGCAGACAATCAGCCCCAGCATTTT
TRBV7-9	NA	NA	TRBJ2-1	CASSLATTSNEQFF	TGTGCCAGCAGCTTAGCGACCACGTCGAATGAGCAGTTCTTC
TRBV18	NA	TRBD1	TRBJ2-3	CASSRYVTGHPDTQYF	TGTGCCAGCTCACGTTATGTGACAGGGCATCCAGATACGCAGTATTTT
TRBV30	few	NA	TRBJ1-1	CAWTVGTEAFF	TGTGCCTGGACGGTGGGCACTGAAGCTTTCTTT
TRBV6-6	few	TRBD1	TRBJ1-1	CASSYLTGGSEAFF	TGTGCCAGCAGTTACTTGACAGGGGGTTCTGAAGCTTTCTTT
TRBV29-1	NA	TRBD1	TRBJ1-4	CSVEDRDRGEKLFF	TGCAGCGTTGAAGATCGGGACAGGGGTGAAAAACTGTTTTTT
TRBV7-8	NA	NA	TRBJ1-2	CASSFLLSGSYGYTF	TGTGCCAGCAGCTTTCTCCTTAGCGGGTCCTATGGCTACACCTTC
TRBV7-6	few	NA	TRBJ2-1	CASSLKLIRGTSHNEQFF	TGTGCCAGCAGCTTAAAATTGATTCGGGGGACGTCCCACAATGAGCAGTTCTTC
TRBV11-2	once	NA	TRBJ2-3	CASSPSDTDTQYF	TGTGCCAGCAGTCCTTCAGATACAGATACGCAGTATTTT
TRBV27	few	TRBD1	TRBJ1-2	CASSREGQIYGYTF	TGTGCCAGCAGCCGGGAGGGACAGATCTATGGCTACACCTTC
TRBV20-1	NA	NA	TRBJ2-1	CSAVGAEQFF	TGCAGTGCCGTAGGTGCTGAGCAGTTCTTC
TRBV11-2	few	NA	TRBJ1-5	CASSLLRDQPQHF	TGTGCCAGCAGCTTACTGCGCGATCAGCCCCAGCATTTT
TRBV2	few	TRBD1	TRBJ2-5	CASSGDRGRETQYF	TGTGCCAGCAGTGGTGACAGGGGGCGAGAGACCCAGTACTTC
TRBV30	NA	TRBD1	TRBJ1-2	CAWTRTGGGYTF	TGTGCCTGGACCCGGACAGGAGGAGGCTACACCTTC
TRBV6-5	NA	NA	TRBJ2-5	CASSYSWTKETQYF	TGTGCCAGCAGTTACTCCTGGACTAAGGAGACCCAGTACTTC
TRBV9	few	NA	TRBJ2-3	CASSVSPLTTDTQYF	TGTGCCAGCAGCGTAAGCCCGTTGACGACAGATACGCAGTATTTT
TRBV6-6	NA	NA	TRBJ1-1	CASQTTANTEAFF	TGTGCCAGCCAAACGACAGCGAACACTGAAGCTTTCTTT
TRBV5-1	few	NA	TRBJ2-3	CASSFGVDTDTQYF	TGCGCCAGCAGCTTCGGGGTAGACACAGATACGCAGTATTTT
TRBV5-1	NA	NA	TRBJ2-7	CASSPDGSSYEQYF	TGCGCCAGCAGCCCGGACGGGAGCTCCTACGAGCAGTACTTC
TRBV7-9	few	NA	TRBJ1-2	CASSLVGVTGYGYTF	TGTGCCAGCAGCTTAGTTGGGGTAACGGGCTATGGCTACACCTTC
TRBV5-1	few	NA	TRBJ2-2	CASSPPVGNTGELFF	TGCGCCAGCAGCCCCCCCGTCGGGAACACCGGGGAGCTGTTTTTT
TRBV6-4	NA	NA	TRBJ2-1	CASSAMGGQSEQFF	TGTGCCAGCAGTGCAATGGGCGGACAGTCCGAGCAGTTCTTC